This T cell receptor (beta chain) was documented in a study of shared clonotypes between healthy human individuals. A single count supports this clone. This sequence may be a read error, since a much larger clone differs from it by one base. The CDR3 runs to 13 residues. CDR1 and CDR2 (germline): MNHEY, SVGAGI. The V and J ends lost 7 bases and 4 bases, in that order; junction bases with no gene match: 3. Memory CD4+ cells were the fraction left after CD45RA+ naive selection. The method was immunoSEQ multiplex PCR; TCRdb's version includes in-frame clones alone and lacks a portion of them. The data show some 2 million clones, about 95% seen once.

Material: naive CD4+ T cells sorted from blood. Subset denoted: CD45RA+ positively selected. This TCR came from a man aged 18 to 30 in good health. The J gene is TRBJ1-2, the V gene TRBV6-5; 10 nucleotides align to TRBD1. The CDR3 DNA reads TGTGCCAGCACCCGGGACAGGGGCTATGGCTACACCTTC. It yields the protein CASTRDRGYGYTF.